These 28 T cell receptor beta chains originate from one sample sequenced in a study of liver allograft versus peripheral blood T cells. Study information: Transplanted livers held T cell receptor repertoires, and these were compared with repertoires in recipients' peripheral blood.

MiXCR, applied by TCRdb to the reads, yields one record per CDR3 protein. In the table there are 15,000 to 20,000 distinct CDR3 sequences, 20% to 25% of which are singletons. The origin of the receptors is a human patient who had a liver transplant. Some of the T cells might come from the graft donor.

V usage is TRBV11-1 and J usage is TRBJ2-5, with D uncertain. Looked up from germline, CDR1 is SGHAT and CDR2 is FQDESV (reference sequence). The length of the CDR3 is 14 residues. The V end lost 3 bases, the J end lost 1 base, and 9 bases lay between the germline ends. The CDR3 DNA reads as TGTGCCAGCAGCTTTGGCCAGATCCAAGAGACCCAGTACTTC. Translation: CASSFGQIQETQYF.

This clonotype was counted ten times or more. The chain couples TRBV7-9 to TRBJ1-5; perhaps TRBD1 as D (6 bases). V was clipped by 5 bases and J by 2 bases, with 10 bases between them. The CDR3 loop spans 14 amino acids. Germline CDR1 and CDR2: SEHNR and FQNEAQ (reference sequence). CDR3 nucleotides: TGTGCCAGCAGCCAAGCAGGGGGCAATCAGCCCCAGCATTTT. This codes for CASSQAGGNQPQHF.

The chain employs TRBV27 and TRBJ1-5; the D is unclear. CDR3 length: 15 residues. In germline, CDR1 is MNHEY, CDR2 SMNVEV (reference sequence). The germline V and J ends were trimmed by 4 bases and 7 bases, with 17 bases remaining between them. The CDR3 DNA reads TGTGCCAGCAGTTCCCTGACCGCTATAGGACAGCCCCAGCATTTT. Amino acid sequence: CASSSLTAIGQPQHF.

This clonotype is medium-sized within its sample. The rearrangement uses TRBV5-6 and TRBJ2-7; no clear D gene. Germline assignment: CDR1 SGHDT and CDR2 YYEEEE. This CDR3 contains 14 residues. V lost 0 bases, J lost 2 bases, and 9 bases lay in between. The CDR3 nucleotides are TGTGCCAGCAGCTTGGCAGCTGCGACCTACGAGCAGTACTTC. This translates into CASSLAAATYEQYF.

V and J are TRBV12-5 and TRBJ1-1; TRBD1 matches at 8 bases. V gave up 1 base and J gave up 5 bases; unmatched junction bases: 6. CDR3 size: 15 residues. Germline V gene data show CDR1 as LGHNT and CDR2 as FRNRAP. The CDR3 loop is CASGLARGPVTEAFF. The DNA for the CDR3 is TGTGCTAGTGGTTTGGCCAGGGGGCCTGTAACTGAAGCTTTCTTT.

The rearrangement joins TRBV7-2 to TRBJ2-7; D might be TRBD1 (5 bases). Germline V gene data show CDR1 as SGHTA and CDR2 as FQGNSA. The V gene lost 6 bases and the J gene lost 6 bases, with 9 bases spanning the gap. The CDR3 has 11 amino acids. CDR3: CASRQALEQYF. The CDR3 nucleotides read TGTGCCAGCAGACAGGCCCTCGAGCAGTACTTC. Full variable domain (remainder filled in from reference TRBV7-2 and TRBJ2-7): GAGVSQSPSNKVTEKGKDVELRCDPISGHTALYWYRQSLGQGLEFLIYFQGNSAPDKSGLPSDRFSAERTGGSVSTLTIQRTQQEDSAVYLCASRQALEQYFGPGTRLTVT.

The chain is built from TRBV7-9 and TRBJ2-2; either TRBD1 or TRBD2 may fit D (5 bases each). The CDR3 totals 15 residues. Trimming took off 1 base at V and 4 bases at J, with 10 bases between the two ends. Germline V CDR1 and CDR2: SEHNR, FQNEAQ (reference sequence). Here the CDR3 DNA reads TGTGCCAGCAGCTTAGGGGCAGGGACCACCGGGGAGCTGTTTTTT. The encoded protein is CASSLGAGTTGELFF.

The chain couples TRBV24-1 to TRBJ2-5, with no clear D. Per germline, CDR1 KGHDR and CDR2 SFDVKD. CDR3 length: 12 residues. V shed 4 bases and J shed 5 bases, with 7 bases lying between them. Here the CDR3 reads CATSDQDETQYF. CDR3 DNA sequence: TGTGCCACCAGTGACCAAGATGAGACCCAGTACTTC.

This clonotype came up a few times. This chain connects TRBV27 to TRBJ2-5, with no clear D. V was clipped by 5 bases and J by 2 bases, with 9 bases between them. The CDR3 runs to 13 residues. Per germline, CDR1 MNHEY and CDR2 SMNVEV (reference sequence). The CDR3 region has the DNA TGTGCCAGCAGTACCATAGGACAAGAGACCCAGTACTTC. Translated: CASSTIGQETQYF.

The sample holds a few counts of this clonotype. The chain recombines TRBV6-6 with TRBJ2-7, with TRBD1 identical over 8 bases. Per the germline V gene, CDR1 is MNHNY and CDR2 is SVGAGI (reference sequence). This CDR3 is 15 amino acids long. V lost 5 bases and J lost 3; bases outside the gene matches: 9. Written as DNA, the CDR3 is TGTGCCAGCAGTAACCCTCGACAGGGGATCTACGAGCAGTACTTC. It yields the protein CASSNPRQGIYEQYF.

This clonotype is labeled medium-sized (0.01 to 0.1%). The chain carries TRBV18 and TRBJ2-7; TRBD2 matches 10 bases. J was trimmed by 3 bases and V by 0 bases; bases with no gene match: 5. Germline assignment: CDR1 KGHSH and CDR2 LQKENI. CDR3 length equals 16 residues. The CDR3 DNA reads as TGTGCCAGCTCACCACCGGGGACTAGCGTACTCTACGAGCAGTACTTC. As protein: CASSPPGTSVLYEQYF.

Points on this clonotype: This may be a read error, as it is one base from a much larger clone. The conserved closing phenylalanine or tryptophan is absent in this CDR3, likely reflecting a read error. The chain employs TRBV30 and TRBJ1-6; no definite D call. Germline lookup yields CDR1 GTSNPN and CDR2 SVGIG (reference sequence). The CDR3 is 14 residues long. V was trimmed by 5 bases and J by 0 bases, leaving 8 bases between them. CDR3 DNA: TGTGCCTGGGGACGGAGCTCCTATAATTCACCCCTCCACTTA. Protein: CAWGRSSYNSPLHL.

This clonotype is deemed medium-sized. CDR3 DNA sequence: TGTGCCAGTAGTAGAATCGACAGAGTAACGGGTGAAGCTTTCTTT. It codes for CASSRIDRVTGEAFF. This rearrangement joins TRBV19 to TRBJ1-1; a weak D match, TRBD1 (5 bases). Germline V gene lookup returns CDR1 LNHDA and CDR2 SQIVND (reference sequence). Trimming took 4 bases from V and 7 from J, leaving 19 bases between them. CDR3 length: 15 residues.

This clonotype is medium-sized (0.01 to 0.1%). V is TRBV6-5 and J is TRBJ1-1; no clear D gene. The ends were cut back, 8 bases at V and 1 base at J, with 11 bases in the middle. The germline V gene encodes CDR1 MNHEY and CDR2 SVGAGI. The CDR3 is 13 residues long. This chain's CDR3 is CASVYLENTEAFF. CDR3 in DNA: TGTGCCAGCGTATACCTCGAGAACACTGAAGCTTTCTTT.

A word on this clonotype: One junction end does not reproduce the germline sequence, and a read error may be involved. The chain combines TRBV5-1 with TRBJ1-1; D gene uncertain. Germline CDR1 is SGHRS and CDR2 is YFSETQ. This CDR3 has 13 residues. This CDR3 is CASSLIFVGEAFF. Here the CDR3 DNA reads TGTGCCAGCAGCTTGATTTTTGTGGGTGAAGCTTTCTTT.

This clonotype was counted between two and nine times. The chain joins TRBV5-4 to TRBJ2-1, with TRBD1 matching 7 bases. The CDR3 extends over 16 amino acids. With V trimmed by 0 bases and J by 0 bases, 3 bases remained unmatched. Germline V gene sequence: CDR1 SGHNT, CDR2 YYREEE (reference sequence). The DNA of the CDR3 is TGTGCCAGCAGCTTGGTAAGGGACAGCTCCTACAATGAGCAGTTCTTC. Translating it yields CASSLVRDSSYNEQFF.

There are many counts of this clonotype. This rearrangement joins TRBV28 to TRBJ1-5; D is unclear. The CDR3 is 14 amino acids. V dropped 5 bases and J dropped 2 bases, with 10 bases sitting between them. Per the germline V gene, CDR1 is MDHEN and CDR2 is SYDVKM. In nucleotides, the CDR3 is TGTGCCAGCAGTACCGACACCCGCAATCAGCCCCAGCATTTT. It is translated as CASSTDTRNQPQHF.

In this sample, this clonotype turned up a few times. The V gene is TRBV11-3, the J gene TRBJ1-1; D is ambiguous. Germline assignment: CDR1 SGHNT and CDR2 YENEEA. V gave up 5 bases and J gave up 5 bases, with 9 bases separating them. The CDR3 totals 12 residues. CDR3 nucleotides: TGTGCCAGCAGCCAGAAAGGGACTGAAGCTTTCTTT. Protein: CASSQKGTEAFF.

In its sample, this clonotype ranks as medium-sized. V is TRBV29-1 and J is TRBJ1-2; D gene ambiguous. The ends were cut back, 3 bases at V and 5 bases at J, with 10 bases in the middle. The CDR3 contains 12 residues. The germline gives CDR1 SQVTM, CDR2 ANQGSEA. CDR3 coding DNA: TGCAGCGTTGAGGAAAGGGTATATGGCTACACCTTC. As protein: CSVEERVYGYTF.

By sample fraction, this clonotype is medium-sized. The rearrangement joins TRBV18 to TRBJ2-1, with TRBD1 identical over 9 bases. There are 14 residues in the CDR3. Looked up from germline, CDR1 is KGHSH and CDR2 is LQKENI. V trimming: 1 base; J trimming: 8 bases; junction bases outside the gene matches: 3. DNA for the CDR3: TGTGCCAGCTCACCACTACAGGGGGCGGATGAGCAGTTCTTC. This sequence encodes CASSPLQGADEQFF.

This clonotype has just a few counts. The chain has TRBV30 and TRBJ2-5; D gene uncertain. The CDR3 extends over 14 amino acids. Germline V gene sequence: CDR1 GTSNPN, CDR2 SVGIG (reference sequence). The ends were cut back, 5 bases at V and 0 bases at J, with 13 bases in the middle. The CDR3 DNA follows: TGTGCCTGGGGTGGGGAACAGTACCAAGAGACCCAGTACTTC. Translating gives CAWGGEQYQETQYF.

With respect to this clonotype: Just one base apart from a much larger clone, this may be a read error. CDR3 coding DNA: TGCAGCGTTGGGGGTACTGCAGATACGCAGTATTTT. This encodes CSVGGTADTQYF. The J gene is TRBJ2-3, the V gene TRBV29-1; D unclear. CDR1 and CDR2 (germline): SQVTM, ANQGSEA. The CDR3 consists of 12 residues. V lost 4 bases and J 4 bases, leaving 9 bases between the germline ends.

The CDR3 nucleotides read TGCGCCAGCACCGTGACAGGGCAGAGGGGAGAGACCCAGTACTTC. Protein: CASTVTGQRGETQYF. The chain couples TRBV5-1 to TRBJ2-5; 7 bases match TRBD1. Germline-derived CDR1 and CDR2 are SGHRS and YFSETQ. The CDR3 is 15 amino acids. The V and J ends lost 6 bases and 4 bases, in that order; junction bases with no gene match: 12.

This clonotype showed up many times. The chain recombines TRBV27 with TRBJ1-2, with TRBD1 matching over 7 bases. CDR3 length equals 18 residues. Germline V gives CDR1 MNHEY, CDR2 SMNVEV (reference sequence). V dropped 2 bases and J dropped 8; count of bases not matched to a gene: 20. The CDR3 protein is CASSLQPTAPTGYGGYTF. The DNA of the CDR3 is TGTGCCAGCAGTTTACAACCAACCGCCCCGACAGGGTACGGAGGCTACACCTTC.

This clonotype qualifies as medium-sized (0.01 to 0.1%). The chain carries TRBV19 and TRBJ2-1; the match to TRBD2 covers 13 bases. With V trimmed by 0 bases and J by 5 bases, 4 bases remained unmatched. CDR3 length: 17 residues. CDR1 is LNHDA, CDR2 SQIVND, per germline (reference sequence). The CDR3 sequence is CASSIEGTSGIDNEQFF. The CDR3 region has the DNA TGTGCCAGTAGTATAGAAGGGACTAGCGGGATTGACAATGAGCAGTTCTTC.

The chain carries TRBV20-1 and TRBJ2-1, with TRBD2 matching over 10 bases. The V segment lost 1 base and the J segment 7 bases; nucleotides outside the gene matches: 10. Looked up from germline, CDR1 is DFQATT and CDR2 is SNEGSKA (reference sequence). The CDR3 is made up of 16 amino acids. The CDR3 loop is CSARAALAGVFNEQFF. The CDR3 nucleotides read TGCAGTGCTAGAGCAGCCCTAGCGGGAGTTTTTAATGAGCAGTTCTTC.

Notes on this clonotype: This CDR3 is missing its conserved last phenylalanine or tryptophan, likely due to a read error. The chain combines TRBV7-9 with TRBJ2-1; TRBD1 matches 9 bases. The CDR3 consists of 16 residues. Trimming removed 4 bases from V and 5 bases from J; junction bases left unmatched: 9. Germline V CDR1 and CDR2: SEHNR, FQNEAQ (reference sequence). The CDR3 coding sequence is TGTGCCAGCAGCTCTCGGTCCCGGGACAGGGACAATGAGCAGTTCATC. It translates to CASSSRSRDRDNEQFI.

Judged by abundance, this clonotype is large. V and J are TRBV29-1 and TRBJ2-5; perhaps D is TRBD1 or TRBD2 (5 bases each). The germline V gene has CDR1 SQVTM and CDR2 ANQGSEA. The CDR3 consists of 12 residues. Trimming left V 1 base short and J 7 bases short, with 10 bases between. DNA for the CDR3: TGCAGCGTTGAAGTGACCGGGGCGACCCAGTACTTC. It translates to CSVEVTGATQYF.